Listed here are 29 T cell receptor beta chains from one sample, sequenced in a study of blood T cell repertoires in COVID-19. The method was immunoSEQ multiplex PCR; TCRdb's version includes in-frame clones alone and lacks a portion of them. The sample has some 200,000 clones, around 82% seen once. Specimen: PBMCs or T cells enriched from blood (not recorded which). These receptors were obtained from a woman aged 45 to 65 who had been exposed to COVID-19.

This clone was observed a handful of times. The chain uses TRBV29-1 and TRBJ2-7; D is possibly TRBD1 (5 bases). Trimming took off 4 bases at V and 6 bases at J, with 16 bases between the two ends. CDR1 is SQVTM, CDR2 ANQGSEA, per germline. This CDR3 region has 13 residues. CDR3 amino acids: CSVGNQQASEQYF. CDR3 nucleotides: TGCAGCGTTGGGAATCAACAGGCATCCGAGCAGTACTTC.

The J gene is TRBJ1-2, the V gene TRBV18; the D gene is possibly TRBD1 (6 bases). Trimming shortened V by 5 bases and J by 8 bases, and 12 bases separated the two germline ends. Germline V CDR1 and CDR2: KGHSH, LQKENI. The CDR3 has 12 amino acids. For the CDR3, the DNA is TGTGCCAGCTCAGAGGACAGTTTGGGCTACACCTTC. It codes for CASSEDSLGYTF. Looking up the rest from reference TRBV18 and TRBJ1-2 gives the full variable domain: NAGVMQNPRHLVRRRGQEARLRCSPMKGHSHVYWYRQLPEEGLKFMVYLQKENIIDESGMPKERFSAEFPKEGPSILRIQQVVRGDSAAYFCASSEDSLGYTFGSGTRLTVV.

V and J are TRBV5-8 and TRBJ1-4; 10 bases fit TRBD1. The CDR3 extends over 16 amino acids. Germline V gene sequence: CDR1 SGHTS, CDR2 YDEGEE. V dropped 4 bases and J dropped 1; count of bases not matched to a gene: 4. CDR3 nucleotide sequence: TGTGCCAGCAGCCCCGGGGACAGGGGAACTAATGAAAAACTGTTTTTT. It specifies CASSPGDRGTNEKLFF. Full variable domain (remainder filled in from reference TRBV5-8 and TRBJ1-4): EAGVTQSPTHLIKTRGQQATLRCSPISGHTSVYWYQQALGLGLQFLLWYDEGEERNRGNFPPRFSGRQFPNYSSELNVNALELEDSALYLCASSPGDRGTNEKLFFGSGTQLSVL.

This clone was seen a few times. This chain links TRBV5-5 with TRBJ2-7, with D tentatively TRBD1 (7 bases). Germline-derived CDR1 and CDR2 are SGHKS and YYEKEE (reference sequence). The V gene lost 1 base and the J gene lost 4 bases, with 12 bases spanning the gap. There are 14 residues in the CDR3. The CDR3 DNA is TGTGCCAGCAGCTTGTCAGCAGGGGGGTACGAGCAGTACTTC. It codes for CASSLSAGGYEQYF.

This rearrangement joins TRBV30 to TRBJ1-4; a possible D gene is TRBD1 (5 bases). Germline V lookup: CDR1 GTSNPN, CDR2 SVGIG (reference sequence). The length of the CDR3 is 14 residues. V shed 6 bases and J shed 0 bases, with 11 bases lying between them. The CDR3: CACSGDPTNEKLFF. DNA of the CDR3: TGTGCCTGCTCGGGGGATCCAACTAATGAAAAACTGTTTTTT. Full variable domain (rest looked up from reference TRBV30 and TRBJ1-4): SQTIHQWPATLVQPVGSPLSLECTVEGTSNPNLYWYRQAAGRGLQLLFYSVGIGQISSEVPQNLSASRPQDRQFILSSKKLLLSDSGFYLCACSGDPTNEKLFFGSGTQLSVL.

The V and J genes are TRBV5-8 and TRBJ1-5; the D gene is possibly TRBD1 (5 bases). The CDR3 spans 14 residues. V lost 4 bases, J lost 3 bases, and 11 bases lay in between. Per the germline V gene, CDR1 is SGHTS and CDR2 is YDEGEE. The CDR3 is CASSPGRANQPQHF. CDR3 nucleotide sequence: TGTGCCAGCAGCCCGGGCAGGGCCAATCAGCCCCAGCATTTT.

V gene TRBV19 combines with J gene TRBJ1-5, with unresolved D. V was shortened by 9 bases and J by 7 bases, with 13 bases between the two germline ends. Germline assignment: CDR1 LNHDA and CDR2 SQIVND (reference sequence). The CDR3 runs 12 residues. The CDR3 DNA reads TGTGCCAGCGACGATCCCGGGCAGCCCCAGCATTTT. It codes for CASDDPGQPQHF.

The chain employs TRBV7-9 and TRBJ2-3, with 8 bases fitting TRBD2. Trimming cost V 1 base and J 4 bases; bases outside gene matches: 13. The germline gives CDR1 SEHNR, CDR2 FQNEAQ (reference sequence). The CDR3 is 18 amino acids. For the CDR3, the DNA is TGTGCCAGCAGCTTAGGACTCGGGACTAGTAGTCGGGCAGATACGCAGTATTTT. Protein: CASSLGLGTSSRADTQYF.

For the CDR3, the DNA is TGTGCCAGCAGTAGGGGCCGGGGGGACTCTGGGGCCAACGTCCTGACTTTC. Translated, it gives CASSRGRGDSGANVLTF. This rearrangement joins TRBV27 to TRBJ2-6; 7 bases align to TRBD2. Germline V gene lookup returns CDR1 MNHEY and CDR2 SMNVEV (reference sequence). The CDR3 length is 17 residues. Trimming took 5 bases from V and 0 from J; bases not matched to a gene: 7.

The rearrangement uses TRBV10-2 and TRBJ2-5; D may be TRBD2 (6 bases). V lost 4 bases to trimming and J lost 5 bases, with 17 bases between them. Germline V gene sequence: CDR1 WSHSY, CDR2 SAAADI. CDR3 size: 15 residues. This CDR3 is CASSAEDLRGETQYF. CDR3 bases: TGCGCCAGCAGTGCCGAGGACCTCCGGGGGGAGACCCAGTACTTC.

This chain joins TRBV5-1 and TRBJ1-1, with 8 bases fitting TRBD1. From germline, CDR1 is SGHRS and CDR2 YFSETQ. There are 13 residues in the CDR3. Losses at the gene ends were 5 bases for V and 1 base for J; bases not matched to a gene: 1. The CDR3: CASRGTGNTEAFF. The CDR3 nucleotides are TGCGCCAGCAGGGGGACAGGGAACACTGAAGCTTTCTTT.

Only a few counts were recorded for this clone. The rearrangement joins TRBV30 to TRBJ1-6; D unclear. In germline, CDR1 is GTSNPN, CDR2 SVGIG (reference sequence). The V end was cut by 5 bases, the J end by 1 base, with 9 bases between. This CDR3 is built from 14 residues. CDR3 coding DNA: TGTGCCTGGCAAGAGGGATCCTATAATTCACCCCTCCACTTT. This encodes CAWQEGSYNSPLHF.

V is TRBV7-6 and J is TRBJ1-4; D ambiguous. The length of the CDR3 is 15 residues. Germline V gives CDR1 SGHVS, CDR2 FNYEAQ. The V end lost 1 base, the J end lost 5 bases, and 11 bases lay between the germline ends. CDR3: CASSLVGGPNEKLFF. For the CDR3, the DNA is TGTGCCAGCAGCTTAGTTGGAGGGCCGAATGAAAAACTGTTTTTT.

In nucleotides, the CDR3 is TGTGCCAGCAAGGAAGACTACGTTGGATCCTACGAGCAGTACTTC. Translation gives CASKEDYVGSYEQYF. The chain recombines TRBV2 with TRBJ2-7; possibly TRBD2 for D (5 bases). The germline CDR1 and CDR2 sequences are SNHLY and FYNNEI. The CDR3 spans 15 residues. V lost 7 bases to trimming and J lost 1 base, with 17 bases between them.

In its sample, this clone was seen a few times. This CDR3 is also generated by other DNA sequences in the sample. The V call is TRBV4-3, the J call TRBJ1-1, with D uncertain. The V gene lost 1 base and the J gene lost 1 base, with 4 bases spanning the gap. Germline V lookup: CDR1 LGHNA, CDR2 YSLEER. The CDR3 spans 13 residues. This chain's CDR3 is CASSQGQNTEAFF. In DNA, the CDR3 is TGCGCCAGCAGCCAAGGTCAGAACACTGAAGCTTTCTTT.

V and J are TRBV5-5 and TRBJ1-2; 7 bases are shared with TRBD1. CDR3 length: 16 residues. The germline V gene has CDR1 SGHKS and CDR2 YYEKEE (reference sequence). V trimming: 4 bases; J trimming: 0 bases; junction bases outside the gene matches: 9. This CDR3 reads CASSRTGAGTNYGYTF. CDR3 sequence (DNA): TGTGCCAGCAGCCGTACAGGGGCCGGAACTAACTATGGCTACACCTTC. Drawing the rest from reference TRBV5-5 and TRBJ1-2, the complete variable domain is DAGVTQSPTHLIKTRGQQVTLRCSPISGHKSVSWYQQVLGQGPQFIFQYYEKEERGRGNFPDRFSARQFPNYSSELNVNALLLGDSALYLCASSRTGAGTNYGYTFGSGTRLTVV.

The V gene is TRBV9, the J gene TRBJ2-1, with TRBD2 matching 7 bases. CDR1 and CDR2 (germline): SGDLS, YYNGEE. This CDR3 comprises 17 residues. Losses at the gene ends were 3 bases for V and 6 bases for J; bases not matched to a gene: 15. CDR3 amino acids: CASSEAILARGGNEQFF. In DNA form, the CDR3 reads TGTGCCAGCAGCGAAGCAATACTAGCGCGCGGGGGCAATGAGCAGTTCTTC. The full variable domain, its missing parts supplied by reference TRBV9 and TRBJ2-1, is DSGVTQTPKHLITATGQRVTLRCSPRSGDLSVYWYQQSLDQGLQFLIQYYNGEERAKGNILERFSAQQFPDLHSELNLSSLELGDSALYFCASSEAILARGGNEQFFGPGTRLTVL.

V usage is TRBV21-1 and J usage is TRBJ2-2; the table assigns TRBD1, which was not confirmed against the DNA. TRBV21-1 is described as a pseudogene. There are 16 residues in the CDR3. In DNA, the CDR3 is TGTGCCAGCAGCAAAGGGACAGGGGGCGTGTACGGGGAGCTGTTTTTT. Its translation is CASSKGTGGVYGELFF.

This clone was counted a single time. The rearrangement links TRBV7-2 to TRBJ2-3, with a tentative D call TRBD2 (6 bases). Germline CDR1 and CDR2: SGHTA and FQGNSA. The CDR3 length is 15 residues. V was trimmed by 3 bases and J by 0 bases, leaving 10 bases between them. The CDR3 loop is CASSLAGTSTDTQYF. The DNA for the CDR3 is TGTGCCAGCAGCTTGGCAGGGACTAGCACAGATACGCAGTATTTT.

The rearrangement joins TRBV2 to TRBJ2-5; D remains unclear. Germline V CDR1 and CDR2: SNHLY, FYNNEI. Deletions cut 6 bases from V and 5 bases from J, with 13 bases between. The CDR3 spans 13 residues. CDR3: CASSQRYQETQYF. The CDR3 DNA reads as TGTGCCAGCAGCCAGCGATATCAGGAGACCCAGTACTTC.

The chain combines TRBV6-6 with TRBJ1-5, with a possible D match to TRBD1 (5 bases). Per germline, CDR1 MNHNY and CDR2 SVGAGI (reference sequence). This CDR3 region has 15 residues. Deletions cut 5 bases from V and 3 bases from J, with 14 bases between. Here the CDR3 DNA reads TGTGCCAGCAGTAACCAGGGAGGGAACAATCAGCCCCAGCATTTT. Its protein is CASSNQGGNNQPQHF.

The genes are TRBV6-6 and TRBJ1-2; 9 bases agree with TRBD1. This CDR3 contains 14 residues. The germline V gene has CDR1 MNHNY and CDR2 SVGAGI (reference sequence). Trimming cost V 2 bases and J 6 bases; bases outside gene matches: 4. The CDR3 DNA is TGTGCCAGCAGTTACACAGGGGGCGGGAATGGCTACACCTTC. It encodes CASSYTGGGNGYTF.

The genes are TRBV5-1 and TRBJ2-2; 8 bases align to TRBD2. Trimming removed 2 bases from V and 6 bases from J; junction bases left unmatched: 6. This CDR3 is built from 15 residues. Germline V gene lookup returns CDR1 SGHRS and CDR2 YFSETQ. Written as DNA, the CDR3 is TGCGCCAGCAGCTTCGGGACTAGGGCTCCCGGGGAGCTGTTTTTT. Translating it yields CASSFGTRAPGELFF. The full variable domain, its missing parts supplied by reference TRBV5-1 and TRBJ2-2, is KAGVTQTPRYLIKTRGQQVTLSCSPISGHRSVSWYQQTPGQGLQFLFEYFSETQRNKGNFPGRFSGRQFSNSRSEMNVSTLELGDSALYLCASSFGTRAPGELFFGEGSRLTVL.

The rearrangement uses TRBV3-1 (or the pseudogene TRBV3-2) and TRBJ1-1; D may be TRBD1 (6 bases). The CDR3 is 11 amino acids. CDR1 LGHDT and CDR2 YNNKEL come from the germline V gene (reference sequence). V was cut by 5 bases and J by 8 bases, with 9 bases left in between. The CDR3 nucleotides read TGTGCCAGCAGCGTGGGGGCCGAAGCTTTCTTT. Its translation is CASSVGAEAFF.

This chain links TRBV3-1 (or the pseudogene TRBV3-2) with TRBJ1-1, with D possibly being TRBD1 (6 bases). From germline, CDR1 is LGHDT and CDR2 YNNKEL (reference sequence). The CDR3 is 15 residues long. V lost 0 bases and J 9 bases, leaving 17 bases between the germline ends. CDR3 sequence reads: CASSQDWGGPAQAFF. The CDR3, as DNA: TGTGCCAGCAGCCAAGATTGGGGGGGCCCGGCCCAAGCTTTCTTT.

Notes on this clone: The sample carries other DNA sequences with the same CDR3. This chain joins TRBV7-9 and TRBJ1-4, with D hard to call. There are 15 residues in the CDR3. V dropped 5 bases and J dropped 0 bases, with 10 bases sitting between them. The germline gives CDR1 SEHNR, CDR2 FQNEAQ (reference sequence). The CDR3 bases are TGTGCCAGCAGCCCCCGGGATTCAACTAATGAAAAACTGTTTTTT. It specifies CASSPRDSTNEKLFF.

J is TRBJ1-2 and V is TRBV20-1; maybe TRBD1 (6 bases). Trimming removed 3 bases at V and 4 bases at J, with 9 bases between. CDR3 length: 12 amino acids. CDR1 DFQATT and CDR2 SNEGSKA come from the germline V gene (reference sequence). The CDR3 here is CSASRQAYGYTF. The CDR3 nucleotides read TGCAGTGCTAGTAGACAGGCCTATGGCTACACCTTC.

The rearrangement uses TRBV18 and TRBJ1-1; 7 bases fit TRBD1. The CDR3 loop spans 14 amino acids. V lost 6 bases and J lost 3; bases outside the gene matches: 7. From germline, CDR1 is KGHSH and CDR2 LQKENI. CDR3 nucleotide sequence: TGTGCCAGCTCCTTAGGGGGCCTGGACACTGAAGCTTTCTTT. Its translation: CASSLGGLDTEAFF.

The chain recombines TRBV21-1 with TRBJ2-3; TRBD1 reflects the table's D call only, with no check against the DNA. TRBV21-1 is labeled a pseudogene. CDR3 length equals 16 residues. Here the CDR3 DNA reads TGTGCCAGCAGCAATACTCCGGGACAGGGATCAGATACGCAGTATTTT. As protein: CASSNTPGQGSDTQYF.